The text below deals with one TCR beta chain. Its target is not known. This sample was taken from a study of T cells after posttransplantation cyclophosphamide. Broader study findings: Skin or GI-infiltrating T cells shared few TRB sequences with blood. Recipient CMV seropositivity and CMV reactivation strongly tracked TRB clonality.

Method: immunoSEQ multiplex PCR; TCRdb's copy keeps in-frame clones and lacks some. This sample carries about 31,000 clones, around 90% of them seen once, and the ten largest clones take 0.24%. CDR3 length equals 16 residues. Germline V gene data show CDR1 as LNHDA and CDR2 as SQIVND (reference sequence). Trimming removed 4 bases from V and 5 bases from J; junction bases left unmatched: 12. The naive gate required viable CD3+CD4+ or CD3+CD8+ cells with CCR7+CD45RA+CD45RO-CD95-CD27+CD28+ phenotype. On the day of bone marrow donation, the related graft donor provided peripheral blood. Source material: naive CD4+ T cells sorted from PBMCs. The chain carries TRBV19 and TRBJ1-1; 8 nucleotides match TRBD1. The receptor's source is a woman aged 60 to 75 in good health, CMV-negative, and a related stem cell transplant donor. CDR3 sequence: CASSTLAPGGWTEAFF. DNA of the CDR3: TGTGCCAGTAGTACCCTCGCTCCAGGGGGCTGGACTGAAGCTTTCTTT.